This TCR beta chain was documented in a study of T cells in Graves' hyperthyroidism and ophthalmopathy. The overall study: Peripheral blood was taken when the disease was first diagnosed, before any treatment began.

Germline values: CDR1 MDHEN, CDR2 SYDVKM. The V end lost 0 bases, the J end lost 2 bases, and 8 bases lay between the germline ends. The CDR3 extends over 14 amino acids. TCR beta CDR3 regions were amplified from RNA transcripts. First-round RT-PCR targeting the TCR CDR3 was performed with the HTBI primer set. Via MiXCR, TCRdb re-called the multiplex PCR reads, giving one row per CDR3 protein. The sample contains approximately 430,000 distinct CDR3 sequences, approximately 14% of which appear only once. The source material was blood. The sequence was collected from a woman between 18 and 29 years old with Graves' hyperthyroidism. This chain uses TRBV28 with TRBJ2-7; D is ambiguous. CDR3 sequence reads: CASSLWRPPYEQYF. As DNA, the CDR3 is TGTGCCAGCAGTTTATGGAGGCCCCCCTACGAGCAGTACTTC.